Below, 16 T cell receptor beta chains from the same sample are listed, as sequenced in a study of identical twins. TCRdb reprocessed the 5' RACE reads via MiXCR and lists one record per CDR3 protein. Counted here are 640,000 or so distinct CDR3 sequences, 5.5% to 7.5% occurring once; the ten biggest clones make up around 1.9%. Sequenced sample: naive T cells sorted from blood. Source of these receptors: a man between 18 and 35 years old in good health.

The table lists this clonotype with many counts. The genes are TRBV11-2 and TRBJ2-7, with D possibly TRBD2 on 5 matching bases. Trimming pared 1 base from V and 2 bases from J, leaving 15 bases between. The CDR3 extends over 16 amino acids. From germline, CDR1 is SGHAT and CDR2 FQNNGV. The CDR3 sequence is CASSLVGREGPYEQYV. CDR3 coding DNA: TGTGCCAGCAGCTTAGTGGGGAGAGAAGGTCCCTACGAGCAGTACGTC.

This clonotype has at least ten counts. V gene TRBV6-5 combines with J gene TRBJ2-4; D gene unclear. In germline, CDR1 is MNHEY, CDR2 SVGAGI. V lost 6 bases and J 6 bases, leaving 12 bases between the germline ends. This CDR3 spans 13 amino acids. The CDR3 here is CASSYDMSNIQYF. CDR3 coding DNA: TGTGCCAGCAGCTACGATATGTCAAACATTCAGTACTTC.

The chain joins TRBV27 to TRBJ2-3; possibly TRBD2 for D (6 bases). Germline V lookup: CDR1 MNHEY, CDR2 SMNVEV (reference sequence). CDR3 length equals 11 residues. Deletions cut 6 bases from V and 7 bases from J, with 8 bases between. The CDR3 nucleotides read TGTGCCAGCAGGAGGGACTATACGCAGTATTTT. Residues: CASRRDYTQYF.

At least ten counts were recorded for this clonotype. CDR3: CASSLEVQETQYF. The CDR3 DNA is TGCGCCAGCAGCTTGGAGGTACAAGAGACCCAGTACTTC. The rearrangement uses TRBV5-1 and TRBJ2-5; no clear D gene. The germline V gene encodes CDR1 SGHRS and CDR2 YFSETQ. This CDR3 has 13 amino acids. V lost 0 bases to trimming and J lost 2 bases, with 5 bases between them. Variable domain in full (rest from reference TRBV5-1 and TRBJ2-5): KAGVTQTPRYLIKTRGQQVTLSCSPISGHRSVSWYQQTPGQGLQFLFEYFSETQRNKGNFPGRFSGRQFSNSRSEMNVSTLELGDSALYLCASSLEVQETQYFGPGTRLLVL.

This clonotype was observed a few times. This sequence joins TRBV3-1 and TRBJ2-3, with TRBD2 matching over 10 bases. CDR1 is LGHDT and CDR2 is YNNKEL in the germline V gene (reference sequence). The CDR3 loop spans 13 amino acids. J gave up 11 bases and V 5 bases, and 7 bases lay outside the gene matches. CDR3 protein: CASSGTSGMGQYF. CDR3 coding DNA: TGTGCCAGCAGCGGAACTAGCGGGATGGGGCAGTATTTT.

This clonotype was detected many times. The gene calls are TRBV29-1 and TRBJ1-1, with D perhaps matching TRBD1 (5 bases). The CDR3 consists of 14 residues. V lost 7 bases and J 3 bases, leaving 18 bases between the germline ends. Germline V lookup: CDR1 SQVTM, CDR2 ANQGSEA. The CDR3 region is CSATGLGRHTEAFF. The CDR3 nucleotides read TGCAGCGCCACGGGACTAGGGCGCCACACTGAAGCTTTCTTT.

There are many counts of this clonotype. The rearrangement uses TRBV25-1 and TRBJ1-1; no definite D call. The length of the CDR3 is 12 residues. V gave up 3 bases and J gave up 5 bases, with 7 bases separating them. The germline V gene encodes CDR1 MGHDK and CDR2 SYGVNS. The CDR3 protein is CASSDFGTEAFF. CDR3 DNA sequence: TGTGCCAGCAGTGATTTTGGGACTGAAGCTTTCTTT.

The genes are TRBV7-2 and TRBJ2-1; D is perhaps TRBD1 or TRBD2 (5 bases each). Trimming stripped 5 bases from V and 3 bases from J, with 20 bases between. Germline CDR1 is SGHTA and CDR2 is FQGNSA. This CDR3 comprises 17 residues. The CDR3: CASSLPGAEWGYNEQFF. CDR3 DNA: TGTGCCAGCAGCCTTCCCGGGGCGGAGTGGGGCTACAATGAGCAGTTCTTC. Based on the CDR3 plus reference TRBV7-2 and TRBJ2-1, the full variable domain is GAGVSQSPSNKVTEKGKDVELRCDPISGHTALYWYRQSLGQGLEFLIYFQGNSAPDKSGLPSDRFSAERTGGSVSTLTIQRTQQEDSAVYLCASSLPGAEWGYNEQFFGPGTRLTVL.

This clonotype was observed a handful of times. The chain employs TRBV6-2 or TRBV6-3 and TRBJ2-1, with 7 bases matching TRBD1. Germline-derived CDR1 and CDR2 are MNHEY and SVGEGT. The CDR3 length is 20 residues. V lost 4 bases and J lost 0; bases outside the gene matches: 18. The CDR3 protein is CASSSPTGVGRRSSYNEQFF. DNA of the CDR3: TGTGCCAGCAGTTCCCCTACAGGGGTGGGTCGTAGGAGCTCCTACAATGAGCAGTTCTTC.

This chain uses TRBV10-3 with TRBJ1-1, with D possibly being TRBD1 (5 bases). The CDR3 consists of 14 residues. The germline CDR1 and CDR2 sequences are ENHRY and SYGVKD. Trimming shortened V by 11 bases and J by 1 base, and 17 bases separated the two germline ends. CDR3 nucleotides: TGTGCCTCCGGGGCGGGCGGGTGGAACACTGAAGCTTTCTTT. Translated, it gives CASGAGGWNTEAFF.

This clonotype was recorded at least ten times. The chain uses TRBV5-1 and TRBJ2-1; D may be TRBD2 (6 bases). The CDR3 contains 14 residues. Trimming left V 4 bases short and J 5 bases short, with 13 bases between. Per germline, CDR1 SGHRS and CDR2 YFSETQ. The CDR3 DNA follows: TGCGCCAGCAGCATCACGGGAGCTAACAATGAGCAGTTCTTC. Its protein product is CASSITGANNEQFF.

The table lists this clonotype with a few counts. The genes are TRBV6-1 and TRBJ2-7; TRBD1 agrees at 7 bases. The CDR3 contains 14 residues. The germline V gene has CDR1 MNHNS and CDR2 SASEGT. The V segment lost 7 bases and the J segment 2 bases; nucleotides outside the gene matches: 8. CDR3 loop: CASIKRGLPYEQYF. As DNA, the CDR3 is TGTGCCAGCATCAAGAGGGGGCTCCCCTACGAGCAGTACTTC.

This clonotype was observed at least ten times. The chain couples TRBV5-1 to TRBJ2-3; 9 nucleotides match TRBD2. This CDR3 has 16 amino acids. The germline V gene encodes CDR1 SGHRS and CDR2 YFSETQ. Losses at the gene ends were 0 bases for V and 0 bases for J; bases not matched to a gene: 2. The CDR3 DNA sequence: TGCGCCAGCAGCTTGGGAGGGACTAGCAGCACAGATACGCAGTATTTT. Protein product: CASSLGGTSSTDTQYF.

This clonotype was seen more than once but under ten times. V is TRBV5-6 and J is TRBJ2-3, with TRBD1 matching 8 bases. After removal of 2 bases from V and 2 bases from J, the junction contained 7 bases not matched to a gene. This CDR3 contains 16 residues. Germline CDR1 SGHDT, CDR2 YYEEEE. CDR3 sequence: CASSFGQGAPTDTQYF. The CDR3 region has the DNA TGTGCCAGCAGCTTTGGCCAGGGGGCCCCCACAGATACGCAGTATTTT. Complete variable domain (other parts from reference TRBV5-6 and TRBJ2-3): DAGVTQSPTHLIKTRGQQVTLRCSPKSGHDTVSWYQQALGQGPQFIFQYYEEEERQRGNFPDRFSGHQFPNYSSELNVNALLLGDSALYLCASSFGQGAPTDTQYFGPGTRLTVL.

This clonotype was seen a handful of times. The chain combines TRBV9 with TRBJ1-2; D uncertain. The germline gives CDR1 SGDLS, CDR2 YYNGEE. V lost 1 base, J lost 5 bases, and 9 bases lay in between. The CDR3 is 13 amino acids. CDR3 sequence reads: CASSVYPSYGYTF. The CDR3 DNA sequence: TGTGCCAGCAGCGTATACCCCTCATATGGCTACACCTTC.

This clonotype was recorded many times. This chain links TRBV6-5 with TRBJ2-7; TRBD2 is a possible D gene (5 bases). V dropped 5 bases and J dropped 3 bases, with 8 bases sitting between them. The CDR3 covers 12 residues. CDR1 is MNHEY, CDR2 SVGAGI, per germline. Here the CDR3 DNA reads TGTGCCAGCAGTCAGACTAACTACGAGCAGTACTTC. Translating it yields CASSQTNYEQYF.